A single sample is the source of the 25 T cell receptor beta chains below, sequenced in a study of blood T cells in healthy people across ages. PCR was performed a second time for about 6 to 12 cycles using a sample-barcoded 5' primer and a J-beta primer mix. Each CDR3 protein gets one entry after TCRdb re-called the 5' RACE reads with MiXCR. The data hold hundreds of thousands of distinct CDR3 sequences, with about 30% observed a single time. Sequencing input: blood. These receptor sequences come from a woman of 80 years or more in good health.

This clonotype was detected only a few times. A much larger clonotype is one base distant, so this may be a read error. The rearrangement joins TRBV5-1 to TRBJ2-7; 7 nucleotides align to TRBD1. Per the germline V gene, CDR1 is SGHRS and CDR2 is YFSETQ. CDR3 length: 15 amino acids. V shed 5 bases and J 3 bases; nucleotides not matched to a gene: 11. This CDR3 is CASSFPRDRDYEQYF. CDR3 DNA sequence: TGCGCCAGCAGTTTTCCCCGGGACAGAGACTACGAGCAGTACTTC.

V usage is TRBV30 and J usage is TRBJ1-2; no reliable D call. Germline CDR1 is GTSNPN and CDR2 is SVGIG (reference sequence). V gave up 0 bases and J gave up 3 bases, with 8 bases separating them. CDR3 length equals 13 residues. The CDR3 DNA sequence: TGTGCCTGGAGTGTATCTAAGGACTATGGCTACACCTTC. Its translation: CAWSVSKDYGYTF.

Notes on this clonotype: A read error may be the cause here, since a much bigger clone is one base away. The chain employs TRBV4-3 and TRBJ1-6; D is ambiguous. Germline assignment: CDR1 LGHNA and CDR2 YSLEER. This CDR3 is 16 amino acids long. CDR3: CASSQDSGIHNSTLHF. The CDR3 nucleotides are TGCGCCAGCAGCCAAGATTCGGGTATTCATAATTCAACCCTCCACTTT.

This chain links TRBV30 with TRBJ1-1; TRBD1 aligns across 9 bases. V gave up 5 bases and J gave up 7 bases; unmatched junction bases: 11. The germline V gene has CDR1 GTSNPN and CDR2 SVGIG (reference sequence). The length of the CDR3 is 14 residues. CDR3 DNA: TGTGCCTGGGGCACAGGGGGCGCCCCGGTTGAAGCTTTCTTT. Encoded protein: CAWGTGGAPVEAFF.

The table lists this clonotype with many counts. The genes are TRBV5-6 and TRBJ1-2; D might be TRBD1 (6 bases). V was trimmed by 4 bases and J by 5 bases, leaving 18 bases between them. Germline loops: CDR1 SGHDT, CDR2 YYEEEE. The CDR3 is 15 residues long. The CDR3 bases are TGTGCCAGCAGCCCCGAATGGGGGGCCAGTTATGGCTACACCTTC. Protein sequence: CASSPEWGASYGYTF. The variable domain in full, completed from reference TRBV5-6 and TRBJ1-2, reads DAGVTQSPTHLIKTRGQQVTLRCSPKSGHDTVSWYQQALGQGPQFIFQYYEEEERQRGNFPDRFSGHQFPNYSSELNVNALLLGDSALYLCASSPEWGASYGYTFGSGTRLTVV.

This clonotype turned up a few times. V gene TRBV5-5 combines with J gene TRBJ2-2; 10 nucleotides match TRBD2. V shed 2 bases and J 7 bases; nucleotides not matched to a gene: 8. Germline V gene data show CDR1 as SGHKS and CDR2 as YYEKEE (reference sequence). This CDR3 spans 16 amino acids. The CDR3 loop reads CASSFYSSGGDGELFF. CDR3 DNA: TGTGCCAGCAGCTTCTATTCCAGCGGGGGGGACGGGGAGCTGTTTTTT.

This clonotype appeared a few times. V and J are TRBV5-1 and TRBJ1-2; D not certain. Trimming stripped 4 bases from V and 8 bases from J, with 18 bases between. CDR1 is SGHRS and CDR2 is YFSETQ in the germline V gene. This CDR3 has 14 residues. The DNA of the CDR3 is TGCGCCAGCAGCCAAACCGGGCCCGCGGGGGGCTACACCTTC. Translating gives CASSQTGPAGGYTF.

This clonotype has ten or more counts. The V and J genes are TRBV7-3 and TRBJ2-3; D is unclear. The CDR3 contains 14 residues. With 1 base removed from V and 4 bases from J, the gap between germline ends came to 9 bases. Looked up from germline, CDR1 is SGHTA and CDR2 is FQGTGA. Here the CDR3 DNA reads TGTGCCAGCAGCTTAATTGTGTCCCCAGATACGCAGTATTTT. It yields the protein CASSLIVSPDTQYF.

The rearrangement links TRBV7-2 to TRBJ2-4; D gene ambiguous. Germline CDR1 is SGHTA and CDR2 is FQGNSA. Trimming shortened V by 6 bases and J by 7 bases, and 16 bases separated the two germline ends. The CDR3 loop spans 14 amino acids. CDR3 bases: TGTGCCAGCAGTAAAGGACGGCCCGATAACATTCAGTACTTC. Its protein is CASSKGRPDNIQYF.

Ten or more counts support this clonotype. The chain recombines TRBV7-6 with TRBJ2-1; 8 positions match TRBD2. V trimming: 5 bases; J trimming: 5 bases; junction bases outside the gene matches: 8. The germline CDR1 and CDR2 sequences are SGHVS and FNYEAQ. This CDR3 is 15 amino acids long. The CDR3 DNA sequence: TGTGCCAGCAGCCCGGGAGGGCAAGGGAACAATGAGCAGTTCTTC. Encoded protein: CASSPGGQGNNEQFF.

This clonotype was observed many times. The J gene is TRBJ1-4, the V gene TRBV28; the match to TRBD1 covers 9 bases. Germline V gene sequence: CDR1 MDHEN, CDR2 SYDVKM. V lost 6 bases and J lost 0; bases outside the gene matches: 5. CDR3 length: 16 amino acids. DNA for the CDR3: TGTGCCAGCAGACTGACAGGGGGGGCAACTAATGAAAAACTGTTTTTT. Protein: CASRLTGGATNEKLFF.

Remarks on this clonotype: Just one base apart from a much larger clone, this may be a read error. Here the CDR3 DNA reads TGTGCCAGCAGCTTTCGCGGGGGGCAGGACGAGCAGTACTTC. This sequence encodes CASSFRGGQDEQYF. V and J are TRBV7-8 and TRBJ2-5, with TRBD2 identical over 8 bases. The better agreement between TRBJ2-7 and the DNA end casts doubt on the J call. The CDR3 is 14 residues long. CDR1 SGHVS and CDR2 FQNEAQ come from the germline V gene.

The chain recombines TRBV5-1 with TRBJ2-1; 7 bases are a match to TRBD2. The tail of the sequence fits TRBJ2-7 better, so the J call may be wrong. Looked up from germline, CDR1 is SGHRS and CDR2 is YFSETQ. The CDR3 length is 17 residues. The CDR3 here is CASSPLPSGLSYNEQYF. The CDR3 DNA is TGCGCCAGCAGCCCTTTACCTAGCGGCCTTTCCTACAATGAGCAGTACTTC.

This clonotype was observed a few times. The chain employs TRBV20-1 and TRBJ1-1, with D possibly being TRBD1 (6 bases). The CDR3 covers 12 residues. V gave up 6 bases and J gave up 11 bases, with 19 bases separating them. From germline, CDR1 is DFQATT and CDR2 SNEGSKA (reference sequence). CDR3: CSAAQGNKGAFF. The CDR3 DNA reads TGCAGTGCAGCCCAGGGGAATAAGGGGGCTTTCTTT.

In its sample, this clonotype was seen many times. This chain joins TRBV11-3 and TRBJ2-3; perhaps TRBD1 as D (6 bases). Germline V CDR1 and CDR2: SGHNT, YENEEA. This CDR3 has 15 residues. Trimming cost V 0 bases and J 5 bases, with 12 bases left between them. CDR3 bases: TGTGCCAGCAGCTTAGAATGGGGGCGCGAAGATACGCAGTATTTT. It codes for CASSLEWGREDTQYF.

On this clonotype: A much more abundant neighbour one base away suggests this may be a read error. V and J are TRBV12-3 or TRBV12-4 and TRBJ2-3; 8 bases agree with TRBD2. The V gene end was trimmed by 3 bases and the J gene end by 1 base; junction bases not matched to a gene: 12. The CDR3 is 18 amino acids. CDR3 region: CASSFLGTGTRGTDTQYF. In DNA, the CDR3 is TGTGCCAGCAGTTTCCTAGGGACTGGGACTAGAGGCACAGATACGCAGTATTTT.

This clonotype was observed a few times. Germline and junction disagree at one end, which may indicate a read error. The J gene is TRBJ1-5, the V gene TRBV12-3 or TRBV12-4; D remains ambiguous. There are 14 residues in the CDR3. The CDR3: CVSSFGQDNQPQHF. The CDR3 nucleotides are TGTGTCAGCAGTTTTGGCCAGGACAATCAGCCCCAGCATTTT.

V gene TRBV6-1 combines with J gene TRBJ2-3, with 7 bases lining up with TRBD1. The CDR3 runs to 16 residues. V shed 2 bases, J shed 2 bases, and the junction held 7 bases outside the gene matches. Germline CDR1 and CDR2: MNHNS and SASEGT. CDR3 DNA sequence: TGTGCCAGCAGTGAACCGTCCGGGACAGTCACAGATACGCAGTATTTT. Its protein product is CASSEPSGTVTDTQYF.

This clonotype appeared once. The rearrangement joins TRBV9 to TRBJ2-7; 9 nucleotides line up with TRBD1. This CDR3 has 12 residues. Germline V lookup: CDR1 SGDLS, CDR2 YYNGEE. J was trimmed by 5 bases and V by 3 bases; bases with no gene match: 0. The CDR3 coding sequence is TGTGCCAGCAGCGGACAGGGGGACGAGCAGTACTTC. Protein: CASSGQGDEQYF.

This clonotype showed up just once. J is TRBJ2-7 and V is TRBV7-2; TRBD1 might be the D (5 bases). The length of the CDR3 is 17 residues. CDR1 is SGHTA, CDR2 FQGNSA, per germline. The V and J ends lost 5 bases and 5 bases respectively, with 25 bases between them. The CDR3 loop is CASSPLGWQGNFHEQYF. The CDR3 DNA follows: TGTGCCAGCAGCCCCCTTGGTTGGCAGGGAAATTTCCACGAGCAGTACTTC.

This clonotype was observed at least ten times. The chain uses TRBV7-2 and TRBJ1-5; D is undetermined. CDR1 and CDR2 from the germline V gene are SGHTA and FQGNSA. Trimming cost V 0 bases and J 9 bases, with 12 bases left between them. The CDR3 spans 14 residues. CDR3 bases: TGTGCCAGCAGCTTAGCGCCACGCCTCCGGCCCCAGCATTTT. This encodes CASSLAPRLRPQHF.

With regard to this clonotype: This could be a read error, since a much larger clone is one nucleotide away. The chain links TRBV28 to TRBJ2-3, with 8 nucleotides matching TRBD2. Unmatched junction bases numbered 9, after V lost 7 bases and J lost 6 bases. Germline V CDR1 and CDR2: MDHEN, SYDVKM. The CDR3 spans 14 residues. This CDR3 reads CASTFSGIRDTQYF. As DNA, the CDR3 is TGTGCCAGCACTTTTAGCGGGATCCGGGATACGCAGTATTTT.

CDR3 region: CSARIADEQFF. In DNA form, the CDR3 reads TGCAGTGCTCGGATAGCTGATGAGCAGTTCTTC. The V call is TRBV20-1, the J call TRBJ2-1; D gene unclear. Per the germline V gene, CDR1 is DFQATT and CDR2 is SNEGSKA (reference sequence). V was pared by 5 bases and J by 8 bases, with 10 bases between. The CDR3 runs 11 residues.

This clonotype was counted a single time. J is TRBJ2-5 and V is TRBV5-1, with 11 nucleotides matching TRBD1. Germline V gene sequence: CDR1 SGHRS, CDR2 YFSETQ. CDR3 size: 15 residues. With V trimmed by 4 bases and J by 5 bases, 7 bases remained unmatched. CDR3 sequence reads: CASSRTGGFTETQYF. Here the CDR3 DNA reads TGCGCCAGCAGCCGGACAGGGGGCTTCACGGAGACCCAGTACTTC.

This clonotype turned up a few times. V and J are TRBV27 and TRBJ1-5; tentatively, D is TRBD1 (5 bases). This CDR3 contains 15 residues. Germline V gene sequence: CDR1 MNHEY, CDR2 SMNVEV (reference sequence). V was clipped by 0 bases and J by 6 bases, with 12 bases between them. The CDR3 sequence: CASSLSDGARQPQHF. The CDR3 nucleotides are TGTGCCAGCAGTTTATCCGACGGGGCGCGTCAGCCCCAGCATTTT.